These T cell receptor beta chains were read from a single sample in a study of vaccination and CD4 T cells after COVID-19. Their antigen targets remain unknown. TCRdb re-derived calls from the PCR reads in MiXCR, one entry per CDR3 protein. There are about 3,500 distinct CDR3 sequences in the sample; 32% occur only once, and around half lies in the top ten. Input material: CD4+ T cells from blood, cultured in vitro. The source of these receptors is a human donor who had recovered from COVID-19. Both conserved end residues are part of each CDR3. A D gene is named only where the DNA matches it firmly. Clone size is not always given. Where it is, it says once, few, many or a class for expanded clones.

v_gene	abundance	j_gene	d_gene	CDR3nt	CDR3aa
TRBV19	few	TRBJ2-5	-	TGTGCCAGTAGTCGGGGGCGGGGGGAGACCCAGTACTTC	CASSRGRGETQYF
TRBV7-8	few	TRBJ2-3	-	TGTGCCAGCAGCCTCACAGATACGCAGTATTTT	CASSLTDTQYF
TRBV7-3	-	TRBJ1-4	-	TGTGCCAGCAGCTTACCGACGGTTGCAACTAATGAAAAACTGTTTTTT	CASSLPTVATNEKLFF
TRBV2	few	TRBJ1-1	TRBD1	TGTGCCAGCAGTGAGAACAGGGGGCACACTGAAGCTTTCTTT	CASSENRGHTEAFF
TRBV27	-	TRBJ1-6	-	TGTGCCAGCAGTTTACGACGGAGCCTAGGACCCCTCCACTTT	CASSLRRSLGPLHF
TRBV3-1	-	TRBJ2-3	-	TGTGCCAGCAGCCAATTCGACGATACGCAGTATTTT	CASSQFDDTQYF
TRBV20-1	-	TRBJ2-1	TRBD2	TGCAGTGCTAGAAGACTAGCGGGATTCTACAATGAGCAGTTCTTC	CSARRLAGFYNEQFF
TRBV7-2	-	TRBJ2-2	TRBD2	TGTGCCAGCCAGAGCGGGGACTACAACACCGGGGAGCTGTTTTTT	CASQSGDYNTGELFF
TRBV18	few	TRBJ1-6	-	TGTGCCAGCTCCCCAGGAACTAGCTATAATTCACCCCTCCACTTT	CASSPGTSYNSPLHF
TRBV10-3	few	TRBJ2-1	TRBD2	TGTGCCATCAGGGGACTAGCGGTTGAGCAGTTCTTC	CAIRGLAVEQFF
TRBV20-1	-	TRBJ1-3	-	TGCAGTGCTAGAGAGGGGGGAAACACCATATATTTT	CSAREGGNTIYF
TRBV6-5	-	TRBJ1-1	TRBD1	TGTGCCAGCAGTTCCAGGGGGGTGAACACTGAAGCTTTCTTT	CASSSRGVNTEAFF
TRBV7-3	-	TRBJ2-7	-	TGTGCCAGCAGGACGGACCCCTACGAGCAGTACTTC	CASRTDPYEQYF
TRBV5-8	-	TRBJ2-3	TRBD1	TGTGCCAGCAGCTTCGGACAGGGCCCGGGCACAGATACGCAGTATTTT	CASSFGQGPGTDTQYF
TRBV5-1	-	TRBJ2-3	-	TGCGCCAGCAGCCCTCCTCAAACCTCAGGCACAGATACGCAGTATTTT	CASSPPQTSGTDTQYF
TRBV5-6	-	TRBJ1-6	TRBD1	TGTGCCAGCAGCCCCGGGACAGGGGGCTTATATAATTCACCCCTCCACTTT	CASSPGTGGLYNSPLHF
TRBV2	few	TRBJ1-3	-	TGTGCCAGCAGTGAAGTGAGCCTCCAAGGGAACACCATATATTTT	CASSEVSLQGNTIYF
TRBV20-1	-	TRBJ2-7	-	TGCAGTGCTAGACAGGGCGCGGTTGGGGACGAGCAGTACTTC	CSARQGAVGDEQYF
TRBV30	-	TRBJ2-2	-	TGTGCCTGGAGTCCCGCCCTCGGCACCGGGGAGCTGTTTTTT	CAWSPALGTGELFF
TRBV20-1	-	TRBJ1-6	-	TGCAGTGCTAGAGCGGGGGGTAGCTCCTATAATTCACCCCTCCACTTT	CSARAGGSSYNSPLHF
TRBV7-6	medium-sized	TRBJ1-2	-	TGTGCCAGCAGTTTCGGAGACCCTAACTATGGCTACACCTTC	CASSFGDPNYGYTF
TRBV10-2	-	TRBJ2-5	-	TGTGCCATCAGTGAGTCGATAGCCGGAATCGGGACCCAGTACTTC	CAISESIAGIGTQYF
TRBV20-1	few	TRBJ2-5	TRBD2	TGCAGTGCCCGGACTAGCGGACAAGAGACCCAGTACTTC	CSARTSGQETQYF
TRBV20-1	medium-sized	TRBJ1-1	-	TGCAGTGCCAGAGTGGGCAGGAACACTGAAGCTTTCTTT	CSARVGRNTEAFF
TRBV20-1	-	TRBJ2-7	TRBD1	TGCAGTGCAGACGATGTACGGACAGGGACGTACGAGCAGTACTTC	CSADDVRTGTYEQYF
TRBV30	large	TRBJ2-1	-	TGTGCCTGGGCACCGGGCCACAATGAGCAGTTCTTC	CAWAPGHNEQFF
TRBV30	few	TRBJ1-2	TRBD1	TGTGCCTGGGCCCCGGGACAGGGGGCGTCTGGCTACACCTTC	CAWAPGQGASGYTF
TRBV4-1	-	TRBJ1-2	TRBD1	TGCGCCAGCAGCCAAGGGGCAGGGGGCGCGATTTTAGGCTACACCTTC	CASSQGAGGAILGYTF
TRBV20-1	few	TRBJ1-5	-	TGCAGTGCTAGAGTCACAGGATGGGATCAGCCCCAGCATTTT	CSARVTGWDQPQHF
TRBV27	-	TRBJ2-5	TRBD2	TGTGCCAGCAGTTTTACCGGGACTAGAGAGCGCCAAGAGACCCAGTACTTC	CASSFTGTRERQETQYF
TRBV27	medium-sized	TRBJ1-5	-	TGTGCCAGCAGTCTGGGATGGAGCAATCAGCCCCAGCATTTT	CASSLGWSNQPQHF
TRBV20-1	-	TRBJ1-3	-	TGCAGTGCTAGAGATCAAGGGGGAAACACCATATATTTT	CSARDQGGNTIYF
TRBV6-1	-	TRBJ1-2	-	TGTGCCAGCAGCCCGGGACTCCCGCCCAACTATGGCTACACCTTC	CASSPGLPPNYGYTF
TRBV2	few	TRBJ2-5	-	TGTGCCAGCAGTGTAACAGGGGCGGGGGGGACCCAGTACTTC	CASSVTGAGGTQYF
TRBV7-3	-	TRBJ2-2	-	TGTGCCAGCAGCCTTCAGGGGCTCCGGAACACCGGGGAGCTGTTTTTT	CASSLQGLRNTGELFF
TRBV19	-	TRBJ2-1	TRBD2	TGTGCCAGTAGGATCCTAGCGGGGGGCCACTCCTACAATGAGCAGTTCTTC	CASRILAGGHSYNEQFF
TRBV30	-	TRBJ2-7	TRBD1	TGTGCCTGGAGGACAGGGTTAAACCACGAGCAGTACTTC	CAWRTGLNHEQYF
TRBV2	few	TRBJ2-5	-	TGTGCCAGCAGTGAAGGCTGGACCAACCAGGCCCAGTACTTC	CASSEGWTNQAQYF
TRBV6-1	medium-sized	TRBJ1-2	TRBD1	TGTGCCAGCACTCGGACAGGAGAGGCCTATGGCTACACCTTC	CASTRTGEAYGYTF
TRBV7-8	few	TRBJ2-7	-	TGTGCCAGCAGTACCTCGGTTGGCGAGCAGTACTTC	CASSTSVGEQYF
TRBV5-6	-	TRBJ1-5	-	TGTGCCAGCAGCTCATTAACGGGTGGCAATCAGCCCCAGCATTTT	CASSSLTGGNQPQHF
TRBV12-3/TRBV12-4	-	TRBJ2-5	-	TGTGCCAGCAGTTTACGGGCGGGAAGGGAGACCCAGTACTTC	CASSLRAGRETQYF
TRBV30	few	TRBJ1-2	-	TGTGCCTGGAGTATGCGAGGGGCCTATGGCTACACCTTC	CAWSMRGAYGYTF
TRBV7-6	-	TRBJ2-1	-	TGTGCCAGCAGCTTAGCCAGCGTCTCCTACAATGAGCAGTTCTTC	CASSLASVSYNEQFF
TRBV5-1	once	TRBJ2-1	TRBD2	TGCGCCAGCAGCCCCACGGTCGGGGGGGCCTTGTACAATGAGCAGTTCTTC	CASSPTVGGALYNEQFF
TRBV19	-	TRBJ2-1	-	TGTGCCAGTAGTTCGCGTAATGAGCAGTTCTTC	CASSSRNEQFF
TRBV12-3/TRBV12-4	-	TRBJ2-7	-	TGTGCCAGCAGTTCAGGATTTTTCTACGAGCAGTACTTC	CASSSGFFYEQYF
TRBV6-1	few	TRBJ1-1	TRBD1	TGTGCCAGCAGTGGGCAGGGGGCTACTGAAGCTTTCTTT	CASSGQGATEAFF
TRBV12-3/TRBV12-4	-	TRBJ1-2	-	TGTGCCAGCAGCCCCACCCCCCCGGGGTCGGGTGGCTACACCTTC	CASSPTPPGSGGYTF
TRBV2	medium-sized	TRBJ1-5	-	TGTGCCAGCAGGGACTTGGACGGGCCGCCCCAGCATTTT	CASRDLDGPPQHF
TRBV12-3/TRBV12-4	medium-sized	TRBJ2-5	-	TGTGCCAGCAGGACCACCGTGGGGACCCAGTACTTC	CASRTTVGTQYF
TRBV3-1	-	TRBJ2-2	-	TGTGCCAGCAGGGGCGCCAGGGGCACCGGGGAGCTGTTTTTT	CASRGARGTGELFF
TRBV18	-	TRBJ2-7	-	TGTGCCAGCTCACGACCGACAACCGTCGCCAACGAGCAGTACTTC	CASSRPTTVANEQYF
TRBV12-3/TRBV12-4	-	TRBJ2-5	-	TGTGCCAGCAGTACAGGGAGGGAAGAGACCCAGTACTTC	CASSTGREETQYF
TRBV20-1	few	TRBJ1-5	TRBD1	TGCAGTGCTCCGGGACAGGGAAGAAATCAGCCCCAGCATTTT	CSAPGQGRNQPQHF
TRBV2	-	TRBJ1-6	-	TGTGCCAGCAGTGAAGGGGGGGGGCAGAATTCACCCCTCCACTTT	CASSEGGGQNSPLHF
TRBV3-1	-	TRBJ2-5	-	TGTGCCAGCAGCCCGAACCGAAGCCCAGGGACCCAGTACTTC	CASSPNRSPGTQYF
TRBV2	-	TRBJ1-5	-	TGTGCCAGCAGTGGGGGCGTATCGCGTTATAGCAATCAGCCCCAGCATTTT	CASSGGVSRYSNQPQHF
TRBV29-1	few	TRBJ1-2	-	TGCAGCGTTGTGCGGGACATCACGGATGGCTACACCTTC	CSVVRDITDGYTF
TRBV6-1	-	TRBJ1-5	TRBD1	TGTGCCAGTGGGGACAGGGGGTATAGCAATCAGCCCCAGCATTTT	CASGDRGYSNQPQHF